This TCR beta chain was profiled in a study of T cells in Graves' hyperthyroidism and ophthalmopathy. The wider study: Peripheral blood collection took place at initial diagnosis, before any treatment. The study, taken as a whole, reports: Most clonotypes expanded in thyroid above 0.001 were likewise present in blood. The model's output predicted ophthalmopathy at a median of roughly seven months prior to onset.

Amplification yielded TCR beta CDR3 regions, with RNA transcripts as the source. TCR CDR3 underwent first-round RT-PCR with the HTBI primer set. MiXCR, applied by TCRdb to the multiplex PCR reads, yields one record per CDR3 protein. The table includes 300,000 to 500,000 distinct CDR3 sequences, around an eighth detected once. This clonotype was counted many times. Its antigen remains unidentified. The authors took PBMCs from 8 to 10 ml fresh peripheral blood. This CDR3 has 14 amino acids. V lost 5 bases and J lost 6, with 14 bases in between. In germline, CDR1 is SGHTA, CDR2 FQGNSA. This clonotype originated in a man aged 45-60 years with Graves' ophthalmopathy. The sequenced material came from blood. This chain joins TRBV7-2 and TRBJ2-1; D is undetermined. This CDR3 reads CASSPLGYGNEQFF. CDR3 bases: TGTGCCAGCAGCCCCCTTGGGTACGGCAATGAGCAGTTCTTC.